A selection of T cell receptor beta chains follows, all from one sample in a study of cytomegalovirus exposure and HLA in healthy donors. The table came from immunoSEQ multiplex PCR; TCRdb's copy has only in-frame clones and leaves some out. The data contain 200,000 to 250,000 clones, more than 60% of them singletons. Sequencing was done on a sample of PBMCs. Receptors originate from a man aged 35 to 55 in good health and CMV-seronegative. The CDR3 runs from the conserved cysteine through the conserved F or W. Fields, in order: J gene, CDR3 length, clone size, D gene, V gene, CDR3 protein, CDR3 DNA. The D gene is left open where the match is weak. Some rows have no size entry. The others give once, few or many, or a class for an expanded clone.

>TRBJ1-2|15|.|TRBD1|TRBV6-5
CASSAAGTGNRGYTF
TGTGCCAGCAGTGCCGCCGGGACAGGGAATCGGGGCTACACCTTC
>TRBJ1-2|15|.|TRBD1|TRBV5-6
CASSARDRVRYGYTF
TGTGCCAGCAGCGCGAGAGACAGGGTCAGGTATGGCTACACCTTC
>TRBJ1-2|15|.|TRBD1|TRBV5-5
CASSFTGESNYGYTF
TGTGCCAGCAGTTTCACAGGGGAGTCCAACTATGGCTACACCTTC
>TRBJ2-2|14|many|TRBD2|TRBV10-3
CAMSSGRNTGELFF
TGTGCCATGTCTAGCGGGAGGAACACCGGGGAGCTGTTTTTT
>TRBJ2-2|13|.|.|TRBV5-1
CASSIDRTGELFF
TGCGCCAGCAGCATTGACAGAACCGGGGAGCTGTTTTTT
>TRBJ1-4|11|.|TRBD1|TRBV6-5
CACRDSEKLFF
TGTGCCTGCCGGGACAGTGAAAAACTGTTTTTT
>TRBJ2-5|14|.|.|TRBV7-6
CASSYSGSRETQYF
TGTGCCAGCAGCTACTCAGGGTCTCGAGAGACCCAGTACTTC
>TRBJ2-4|15|few|TRBD2|TRBV5-6
CASSSLAGVQNIQYF
TGTGCCAGCAGCTCCTTAGCGGGGGTGCAAAACATTCAGTACTTC
>TRBJ2-2|14|.|.|TRBV9
CASSAPGGIGELFF
TGTGCCAGCAGCGCACCTGGGGGGATCGGGGAGCTGTTTTTT
>TRBJ1-4|15|.|TRBD1|TRBV7-2
CASSSGTGYNEKLFF
TGTGCCAGCAGCTCCGGGACAGGTTATAATGAAAAACTGTTTTTT